This T cell receptor (beta chain) originates from a study of cytomegalovirus exposure and HLA in healthy donors. General observations from the study: As immune exposure information, only CMV serostatus was available.

V was clipped by 4 bases and J by 8 bases; unmatched bases: 9. Germline V gives CDR1 SNHLY, CDR2 FYNNEI. CDR3 length: 15 amino acids. As for this clone: Its specificity is unknown.

Researchers ran the PCR with 60 Vbeta and 13 Jbeta primers. Produced via immunoSEQ multiplex PCR; TCRdb's table is partial and in-frame only. The sample has around 90,000 clones; around 67% are singletons. Sequences were obtained from PBMCs. This TCR came from a human donor in good health. The V and J genes are TRBV2 and TRBJ2-1; the match to TRBD2 covers 9 bases. The CDR3: CASSAAGGPSDEQFF. The CDR3 nucleotides are TGTGCCAGCAGTGCCGCGGGGGGGCCTTCGGATGAGCAGTTCTTC.